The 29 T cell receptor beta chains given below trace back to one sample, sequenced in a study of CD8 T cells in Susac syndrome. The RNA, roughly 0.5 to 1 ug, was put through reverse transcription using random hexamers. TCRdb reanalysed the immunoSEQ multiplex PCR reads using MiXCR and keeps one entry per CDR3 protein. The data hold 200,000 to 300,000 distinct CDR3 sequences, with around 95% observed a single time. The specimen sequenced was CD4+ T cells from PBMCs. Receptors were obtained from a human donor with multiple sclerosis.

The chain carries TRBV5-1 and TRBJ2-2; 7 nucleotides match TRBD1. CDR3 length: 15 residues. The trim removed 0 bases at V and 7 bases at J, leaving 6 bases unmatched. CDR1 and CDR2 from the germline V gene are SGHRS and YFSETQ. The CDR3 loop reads CASSLEGALIGELFF. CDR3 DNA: TGCGCCAGCAGCTTGGAGGGGGCGCTCATCGGGGAGCTGTTTTTT.

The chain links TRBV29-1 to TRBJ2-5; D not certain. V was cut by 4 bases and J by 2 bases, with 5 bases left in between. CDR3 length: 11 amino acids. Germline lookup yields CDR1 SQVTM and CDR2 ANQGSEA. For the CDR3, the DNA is TGCAGCGTTGGCCTACAAGAGACCCAGTACTTC. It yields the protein CSVGLQETQYF.

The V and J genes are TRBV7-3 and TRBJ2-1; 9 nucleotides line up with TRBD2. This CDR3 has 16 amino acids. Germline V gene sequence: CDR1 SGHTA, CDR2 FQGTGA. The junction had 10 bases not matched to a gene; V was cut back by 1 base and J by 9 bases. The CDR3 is CASSLISGGVVIEQFF. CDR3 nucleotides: TGTGCCAGCAGCTTAATTAGCGGGGGAGTTGTTATTGAGCAGTTCTTC.

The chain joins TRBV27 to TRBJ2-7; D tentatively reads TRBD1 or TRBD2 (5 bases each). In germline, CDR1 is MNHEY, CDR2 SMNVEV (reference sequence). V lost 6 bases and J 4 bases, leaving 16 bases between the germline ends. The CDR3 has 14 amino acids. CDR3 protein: CASRPPNWGYEQYF. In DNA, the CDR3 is TGTGCCAGCAGACCCCCCAACTGGGGGTACGAGCAGTACTTC.

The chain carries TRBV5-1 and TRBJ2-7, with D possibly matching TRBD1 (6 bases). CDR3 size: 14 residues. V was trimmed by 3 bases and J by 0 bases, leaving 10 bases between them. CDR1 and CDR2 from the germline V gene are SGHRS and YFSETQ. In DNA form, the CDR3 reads TGCGCCAGCAGCTGGACAGCCGGCTCCTACGAGCAGTACTTC. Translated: CASSWTAGSYEQYF.

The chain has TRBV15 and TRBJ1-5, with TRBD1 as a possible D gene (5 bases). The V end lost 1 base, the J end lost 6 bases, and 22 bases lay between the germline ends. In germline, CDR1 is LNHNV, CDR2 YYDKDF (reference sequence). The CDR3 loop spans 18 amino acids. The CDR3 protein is CATSRARRQTTGIQPQHF. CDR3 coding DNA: TGTGCCACCAGCAGAGCTAGGAGACAGACCACTGGGATTCAGCCCCAGCATTTT.

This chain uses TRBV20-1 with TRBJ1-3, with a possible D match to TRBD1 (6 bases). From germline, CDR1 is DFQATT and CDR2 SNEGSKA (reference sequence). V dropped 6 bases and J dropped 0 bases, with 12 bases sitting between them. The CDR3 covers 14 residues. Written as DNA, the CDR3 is TGCAGTGCCACAGGGACCTCCTCTGGAAACACCATATATTTT. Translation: CSATGTSSGNTIYF.

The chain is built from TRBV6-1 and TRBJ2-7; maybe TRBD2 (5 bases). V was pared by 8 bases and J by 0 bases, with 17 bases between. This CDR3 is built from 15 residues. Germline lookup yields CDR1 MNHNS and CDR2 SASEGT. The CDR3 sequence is CASSSLSASSYEQYV. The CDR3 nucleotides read TGTGCCAGCTCTAGTCTTAGCGCGAGCTCCTACGAGCAGTACGTC.

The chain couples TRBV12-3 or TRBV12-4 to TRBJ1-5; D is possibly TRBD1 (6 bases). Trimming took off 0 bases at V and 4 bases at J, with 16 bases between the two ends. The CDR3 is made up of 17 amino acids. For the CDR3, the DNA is TGTGCCAGCAGTTTAGCGCAAGGGGTAGGGGGAAATCAGCCCCAGCATTTT. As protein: CASSLAQGVGGNQPQHF.

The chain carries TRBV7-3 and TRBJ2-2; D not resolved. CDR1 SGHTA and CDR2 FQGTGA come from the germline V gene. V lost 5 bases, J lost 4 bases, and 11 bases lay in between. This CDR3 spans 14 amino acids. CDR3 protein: CASSPLPSTGELFF. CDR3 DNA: TGTGCCAGCAGCCCACTTCCGAGCACCGGGGAGCTGTTTTTT.

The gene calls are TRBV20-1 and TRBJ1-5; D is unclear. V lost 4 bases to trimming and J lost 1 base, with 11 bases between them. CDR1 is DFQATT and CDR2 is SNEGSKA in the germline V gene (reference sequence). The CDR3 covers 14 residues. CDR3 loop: CSATGVLSNQPQHF. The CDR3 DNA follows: TGCAGTGCTACAGGAGTTCTAAGCAATCAGCCCCAGCATTTT.

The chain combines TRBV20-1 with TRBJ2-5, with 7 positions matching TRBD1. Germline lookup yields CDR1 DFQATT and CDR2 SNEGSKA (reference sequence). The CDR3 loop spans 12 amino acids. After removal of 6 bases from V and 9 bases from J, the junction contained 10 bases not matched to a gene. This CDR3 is CSARGQSAAQYF. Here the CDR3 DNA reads TGCAGTGCAAGGGGGCAGTCCGCGGCCCAGTACTTC.

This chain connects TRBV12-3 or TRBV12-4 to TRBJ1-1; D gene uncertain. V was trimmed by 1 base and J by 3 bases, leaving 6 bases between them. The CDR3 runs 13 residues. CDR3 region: CASSLDIYTEAFF. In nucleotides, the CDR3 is TGTGCCAGCAGTTTAGACATTTACACTGAAGCTTTCTTT.

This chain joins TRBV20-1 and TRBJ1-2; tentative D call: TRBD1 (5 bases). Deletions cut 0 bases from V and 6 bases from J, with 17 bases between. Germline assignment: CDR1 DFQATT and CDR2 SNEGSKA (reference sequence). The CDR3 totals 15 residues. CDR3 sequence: CSARDRERVGDGYTF. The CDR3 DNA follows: TGCAGTGCTAGAGATCGGGAGCGGGTAGGGGATGGCTACACCTTC.

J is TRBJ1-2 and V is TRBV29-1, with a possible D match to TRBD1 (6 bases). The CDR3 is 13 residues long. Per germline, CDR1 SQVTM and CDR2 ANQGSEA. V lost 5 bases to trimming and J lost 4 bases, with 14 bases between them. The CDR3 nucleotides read TGCAGCGTTACCCGGACAGATCTCTATGGCTACACCTTC. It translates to CSVTRTDLYGYTF. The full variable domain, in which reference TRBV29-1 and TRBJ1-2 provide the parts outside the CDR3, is SAVISQKPSRDICQRGTSLTIQCQVDSQVTMMFWYRQQPGQSLTLIATANQGSEATYESGFVIDKFPISRPNLTFSTLTVSNMSPEDSSIYLCSVTRTDLYGYTFGSGTRLTVV.

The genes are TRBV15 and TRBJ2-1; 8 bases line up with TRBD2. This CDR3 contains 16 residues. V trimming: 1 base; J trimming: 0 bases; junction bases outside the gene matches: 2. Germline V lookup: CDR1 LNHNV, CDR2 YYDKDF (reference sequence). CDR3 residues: CATSRAGTSSYNEQFF. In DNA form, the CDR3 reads TGTGCCACCAGCAGAGCCGGGACTAGCTCCTACAATGAGCAGTTCTTC.

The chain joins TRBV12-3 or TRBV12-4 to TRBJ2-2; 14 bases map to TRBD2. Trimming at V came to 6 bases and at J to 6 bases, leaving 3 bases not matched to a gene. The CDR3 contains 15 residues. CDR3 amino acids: CASRLGLAGAGELFF. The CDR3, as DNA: TGTGCCAGCAGGTTGGGACTAGCGGGAGCCGGGGAGCTGTTTTTT.

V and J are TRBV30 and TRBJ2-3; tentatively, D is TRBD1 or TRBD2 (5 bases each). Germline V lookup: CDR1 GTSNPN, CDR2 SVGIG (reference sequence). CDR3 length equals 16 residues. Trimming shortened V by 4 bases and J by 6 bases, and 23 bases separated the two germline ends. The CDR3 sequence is CAWTHGTSGEVDTQYF. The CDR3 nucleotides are TGTGCCTGGACCCATGGGACCTCTGGTGAGGTGGATACGCAGTATTTT.

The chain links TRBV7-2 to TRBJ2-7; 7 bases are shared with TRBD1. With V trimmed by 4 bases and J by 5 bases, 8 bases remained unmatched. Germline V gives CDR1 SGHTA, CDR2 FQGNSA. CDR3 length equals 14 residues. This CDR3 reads CASSSDRVGNEQYF. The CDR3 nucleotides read TGTGCCAGCAGCTCCGACAGGGTAGGGAACGAGCAGTACTTC.

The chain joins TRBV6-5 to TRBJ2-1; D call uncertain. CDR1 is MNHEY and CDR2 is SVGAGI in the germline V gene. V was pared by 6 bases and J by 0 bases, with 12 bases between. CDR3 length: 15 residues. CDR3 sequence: CASSPPGISYNEQFF. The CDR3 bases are TGTGCCAGCAGCCCACCAGGCATCTCCTACAATGAGCAGTTCTTC.

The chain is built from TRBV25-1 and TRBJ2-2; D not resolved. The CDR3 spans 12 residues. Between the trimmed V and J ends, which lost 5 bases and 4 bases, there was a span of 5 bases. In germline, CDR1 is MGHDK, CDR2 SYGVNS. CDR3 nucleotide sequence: TGTGCCAGCAGTAAGGCCACCGGGGAGCTGTTTTTT. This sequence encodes CASSKATGELFF.

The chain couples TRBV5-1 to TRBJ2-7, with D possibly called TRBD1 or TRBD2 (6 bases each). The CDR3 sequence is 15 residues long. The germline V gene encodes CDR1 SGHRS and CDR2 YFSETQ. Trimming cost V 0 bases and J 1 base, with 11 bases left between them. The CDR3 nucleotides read TGCGCCAGCAGCTTGGAAAGGGGGACTTCCTACGAGCAGTACTTC. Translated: CASSLERGTSYEQYF.

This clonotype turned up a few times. In DNA form, the CDR3 reads TGTGCCACCAGCCTGGACGGACTGAACACTGAAGCTTTCTTT. Translated: CATSLDGLNTEAFF. V usage is TRBV15 and J usage is TRBJ1-1; D is unresolved. Between the trimmed V and J ends, which lost 5 bases and 0 bases, there was a span of 10 bases. CDR1 LNHNV and CDR2 YYDKDF come from the germline V gene (reference sequence). CDR3 length equals 14 residues.

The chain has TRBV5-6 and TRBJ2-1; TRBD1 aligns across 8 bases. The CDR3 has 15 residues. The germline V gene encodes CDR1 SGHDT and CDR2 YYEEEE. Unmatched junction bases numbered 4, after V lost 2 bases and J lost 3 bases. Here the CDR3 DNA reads TGTGCCAGCAGCTTAAGGACAGGGATCTACAATGAGCAGTTCTTC. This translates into CASSLRTGIYNEQFF.

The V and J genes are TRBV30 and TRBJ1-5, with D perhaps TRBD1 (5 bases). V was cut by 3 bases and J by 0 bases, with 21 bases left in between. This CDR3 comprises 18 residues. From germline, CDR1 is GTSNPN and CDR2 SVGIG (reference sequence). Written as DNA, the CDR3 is TGTGCCTGGAGCGAGGGGTCCCCGGCCTTTGTTAGCAATCAGCCCCAGCATTTT. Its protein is CAWSEGSPAFVSNQPQHF.

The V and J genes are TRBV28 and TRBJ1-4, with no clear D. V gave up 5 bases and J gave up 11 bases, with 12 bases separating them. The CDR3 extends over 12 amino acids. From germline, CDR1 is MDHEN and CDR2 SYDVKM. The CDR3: CASSPGMGKLFF. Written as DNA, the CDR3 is TGTGCCAGCAGTCCCGGAATGGGGAAACTGTTTTTT. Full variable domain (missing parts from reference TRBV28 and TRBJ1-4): DVKVTQSSRYLVKRTGEKVFLECVQDMDHENMFWYRQDPGLGLRLIYFSYDVKMKEKGDIPEGYSVSREKKERFSLILESASTNQTSMYLCASSPGMGKLFFGSGTQLSVL.

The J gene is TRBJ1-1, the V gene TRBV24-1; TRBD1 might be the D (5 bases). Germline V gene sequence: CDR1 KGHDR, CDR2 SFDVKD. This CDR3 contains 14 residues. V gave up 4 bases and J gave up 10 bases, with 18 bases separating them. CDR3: CATSDPGPGGGAFF. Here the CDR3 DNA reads TGTGCCACCAGTGACCCAGGGCCTGGAGGTGGAGCTTTCTTT.

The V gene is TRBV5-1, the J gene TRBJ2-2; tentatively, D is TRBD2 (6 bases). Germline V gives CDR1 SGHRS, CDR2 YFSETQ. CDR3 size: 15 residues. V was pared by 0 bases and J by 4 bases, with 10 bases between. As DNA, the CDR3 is TGCGCCAGCAGCTTGGGGACTAAAACCACCGGGGAGCTGTTTTTT. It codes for CASSLGTKTTGELFF.

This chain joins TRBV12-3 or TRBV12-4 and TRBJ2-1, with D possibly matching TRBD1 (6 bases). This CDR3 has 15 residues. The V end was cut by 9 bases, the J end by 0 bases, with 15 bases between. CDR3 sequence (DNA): TGTGCCAGTAGGAGGACAGATATCTCCTACAATGAGCAGTTCTTC. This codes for CASRRTDISYNEQFF.